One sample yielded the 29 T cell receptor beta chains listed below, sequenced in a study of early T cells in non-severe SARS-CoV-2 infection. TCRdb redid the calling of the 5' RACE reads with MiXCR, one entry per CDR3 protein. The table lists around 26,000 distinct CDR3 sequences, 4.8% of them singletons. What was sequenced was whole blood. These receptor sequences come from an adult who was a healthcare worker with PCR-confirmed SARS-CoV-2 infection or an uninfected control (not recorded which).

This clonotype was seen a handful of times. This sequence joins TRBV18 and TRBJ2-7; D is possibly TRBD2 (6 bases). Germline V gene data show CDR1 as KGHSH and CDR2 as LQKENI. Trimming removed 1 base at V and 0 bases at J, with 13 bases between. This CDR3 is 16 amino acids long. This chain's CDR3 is CASSPRGTPSSYEQYF. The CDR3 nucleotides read TGTGCCAGCTCACCACGCGGGACTCCAAGCTCCTACGAGCAGTACTTC.

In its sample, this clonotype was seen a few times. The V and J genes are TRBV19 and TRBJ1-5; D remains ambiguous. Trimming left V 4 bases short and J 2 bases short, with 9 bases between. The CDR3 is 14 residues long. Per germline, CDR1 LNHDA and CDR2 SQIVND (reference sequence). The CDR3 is CASSKADRNQPQHF. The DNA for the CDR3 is TGTGCCAGTAGTAAAGCAGACCGCAATCAGCCCCAGCATTTT.

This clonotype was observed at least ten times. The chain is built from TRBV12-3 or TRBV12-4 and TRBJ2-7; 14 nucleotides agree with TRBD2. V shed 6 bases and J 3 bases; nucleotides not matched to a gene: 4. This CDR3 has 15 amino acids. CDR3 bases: TGTGCCAGCAGACCCGGACTAGCGGGAGGCTACGAGCAGTACTTC. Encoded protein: CASRPGLAGGYEQYF.

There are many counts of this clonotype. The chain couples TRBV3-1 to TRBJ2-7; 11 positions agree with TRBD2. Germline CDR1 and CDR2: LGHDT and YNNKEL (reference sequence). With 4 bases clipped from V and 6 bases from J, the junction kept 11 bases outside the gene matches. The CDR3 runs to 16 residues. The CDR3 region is CASSPWGTSGSFEQYF. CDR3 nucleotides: TGTGCCAGCAGCCCATGGGGCACTAGCGGGAGCTTCGAGCAGTACTTC.

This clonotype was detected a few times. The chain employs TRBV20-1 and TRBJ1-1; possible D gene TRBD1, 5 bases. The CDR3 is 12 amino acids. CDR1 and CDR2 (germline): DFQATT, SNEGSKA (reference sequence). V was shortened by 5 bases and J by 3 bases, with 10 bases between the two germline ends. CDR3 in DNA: TGCAGTGCTCGGGACGGATACACTGAAGCTTTCTTT. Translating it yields CSARDGYTEAFF.

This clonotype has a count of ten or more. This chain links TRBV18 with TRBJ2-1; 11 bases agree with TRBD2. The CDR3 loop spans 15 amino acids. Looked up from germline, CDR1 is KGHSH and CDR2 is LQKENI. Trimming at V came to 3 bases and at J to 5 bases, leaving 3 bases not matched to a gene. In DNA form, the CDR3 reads TGTGCCAGCTCACCCCTAGCGGGGGGCAACAATGAGCAGTTCTTC. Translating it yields CASSPLAGGNNEQFF.

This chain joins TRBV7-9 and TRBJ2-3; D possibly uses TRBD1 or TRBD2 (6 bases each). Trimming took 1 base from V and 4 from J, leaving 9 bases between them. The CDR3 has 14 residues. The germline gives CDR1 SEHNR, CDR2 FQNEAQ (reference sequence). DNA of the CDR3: TGTGCCAGCAGCTTAGAGAGGGGGGCAGATACGCAGTATTTT. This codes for CASSLERGADTQYF.

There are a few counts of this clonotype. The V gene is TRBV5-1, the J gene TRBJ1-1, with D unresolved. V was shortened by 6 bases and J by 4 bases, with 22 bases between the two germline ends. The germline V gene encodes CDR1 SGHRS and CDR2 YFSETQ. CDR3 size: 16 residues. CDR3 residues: CASTLTSGPRGTEAFF. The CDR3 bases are TGCGCCAGCACCCTAACTTCCGGGCCCCGAGGCACTGAAGCTTTCTTT.

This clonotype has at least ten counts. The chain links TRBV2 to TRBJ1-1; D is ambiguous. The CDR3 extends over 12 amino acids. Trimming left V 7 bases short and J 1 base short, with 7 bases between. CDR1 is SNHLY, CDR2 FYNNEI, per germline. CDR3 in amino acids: CASKRGNTEAFF. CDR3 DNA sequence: TGTGCCAGCAAGAGAGGGAACACTGAAGCTTTCTTT.

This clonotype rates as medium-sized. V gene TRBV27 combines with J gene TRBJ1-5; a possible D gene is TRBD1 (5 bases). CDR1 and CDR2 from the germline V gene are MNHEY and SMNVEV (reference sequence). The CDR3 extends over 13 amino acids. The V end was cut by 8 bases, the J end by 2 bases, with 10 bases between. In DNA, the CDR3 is TGTGCCAGCTCACGGGGCGGCAATCAGCCCCAGCATTTT. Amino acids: CASSRGGNQPQHF.

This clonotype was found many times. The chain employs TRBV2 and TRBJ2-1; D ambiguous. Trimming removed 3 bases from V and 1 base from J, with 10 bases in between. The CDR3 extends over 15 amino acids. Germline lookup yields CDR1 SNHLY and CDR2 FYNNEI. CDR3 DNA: TGTGCCAGCAGTGATGGCCGGATTTCCTACAATGAGCAGTTCTTC. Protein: CASSDGRISYNEQFF.

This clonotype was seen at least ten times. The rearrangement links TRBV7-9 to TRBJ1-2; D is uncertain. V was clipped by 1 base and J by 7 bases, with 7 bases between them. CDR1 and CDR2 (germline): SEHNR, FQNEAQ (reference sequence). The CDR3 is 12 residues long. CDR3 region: CASSLGEGGYTF. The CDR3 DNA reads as TGTGCCAGCAGCTTAGGAGAGGGTGGCTACACCTTC.

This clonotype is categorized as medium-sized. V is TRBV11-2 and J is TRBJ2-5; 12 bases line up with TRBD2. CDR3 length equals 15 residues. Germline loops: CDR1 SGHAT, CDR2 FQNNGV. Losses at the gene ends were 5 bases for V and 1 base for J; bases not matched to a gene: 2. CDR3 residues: CASSLAGGLQETQYF. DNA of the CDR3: TGTGCCAGCAGCCTAGCGGGGGGGCTCCAAGAGACCCAGTACTTC.

DNA of the CDR3: TGTGCCATCAGTGAGGAGGGGACTGAAGCTTTCTTT. This sequence encodes CAISEEGTEAFF. The genes are TRBV10-3 and TRBJ1-1; possible D gene TRBD1, 5 bases. Germline assignment: CDR1 ENHRY and CDR2 SYGVKD. V was pared by 2 bases and J by 5 bases, with 6 bases between. The CDR3 runs 12 residues.

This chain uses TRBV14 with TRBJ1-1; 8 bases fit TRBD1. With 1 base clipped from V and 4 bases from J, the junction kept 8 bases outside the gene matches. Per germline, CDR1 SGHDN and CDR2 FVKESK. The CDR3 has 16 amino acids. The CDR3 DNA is TGTGCCAGCAGCCAAGTCCCGAGACAGGGGAGCACTGAAGCTTTCTTT. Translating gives CASSQVPRQGSTEAFF.

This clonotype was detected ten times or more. Here the CDR3 reads CSAPFRGNNEKLFF. The CDR3 DNA reads TGCAGTGCTCCCTTCCGGGGTAATAATGAAAAACTGTTTTTT. The chain recombines TRBV20-1 with TRBJ1-4; D gene ambiguous. The V gene's germline CDR1 is DFQATT and CDR2 SNEGSKA (reference sequence). The CDR3 sequence is 14 residues long. Trimming left V 5 bases short and J 4 bases short, with 14 bases between.

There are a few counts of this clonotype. In nucleotides, the CDR3 is TGTGCCAGCAGCGTAGGTCCGAACAATGAGCAGTTCTTC. Translation gives CASSVGPNNEQFF. The genes are TRBV9 and TRBJ2-1, with unresolved D. V lost 0 bases, J lost 5 bases, and 6 bases lay in between. The germline CDR1 and CDR2 sequences are SGDLS and YYNGEE. CDR3 size: 13 residues.

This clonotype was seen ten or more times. CDR3 DNA sequence: TGTGCAAGTCGCTGTCGACCTCAAGAGACCCAGTACTTC. Translation gives CASRCRPQETQYF. The J gene is TRBJ2-5, the V gene TRBV12-2. TRBV12-2 is flagged as a pseudogene. This CDR3 has 13 residues.

For the CDR3, the DNA is TGTGCCAGCAGTTACGGACAGGGGGACACCGGGGAGCTGTTTTTT. It is translated as CASSYGQGDTGELFF. The chain couples TRBV6-6 to TRBJ2-2; 10 positions match TRBD1. Germline loops: CDR1 MNHNY, CDR2 SVGAGI (reference sequence). Trimming at V came to 2 bases and at J to 3 bases, leaving 0 bases not matched to a gene. This CDR3 comprises 15 residues.

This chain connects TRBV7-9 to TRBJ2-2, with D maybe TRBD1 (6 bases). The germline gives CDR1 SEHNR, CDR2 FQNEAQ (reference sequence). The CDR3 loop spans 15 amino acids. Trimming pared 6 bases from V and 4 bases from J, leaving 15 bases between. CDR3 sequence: CASRQDSFLTGELFF. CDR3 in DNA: TGTGCCAGCAGGCAGGACAGTTTTCTCACCGGGGAGCTGTTTTTT.

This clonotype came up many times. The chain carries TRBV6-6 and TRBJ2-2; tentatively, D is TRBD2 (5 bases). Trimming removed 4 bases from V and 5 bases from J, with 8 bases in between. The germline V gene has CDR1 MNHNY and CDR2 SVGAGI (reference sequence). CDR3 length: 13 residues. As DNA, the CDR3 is TGTGCCAGCAGTTCGGGATTTACCGGGGAGCTGTTTTTT. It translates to CASSSGFTGELFF.

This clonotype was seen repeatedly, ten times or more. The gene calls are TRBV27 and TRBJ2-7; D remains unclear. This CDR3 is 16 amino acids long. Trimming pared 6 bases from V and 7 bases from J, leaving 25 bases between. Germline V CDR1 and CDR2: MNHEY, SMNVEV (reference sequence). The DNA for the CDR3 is TGTGCCAGCAGCTCGTTCTTCGGACCATTTTTTGGTGAGCAGTACTTC. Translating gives CASSSFFGPFFGEQYF.

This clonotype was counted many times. CDR3: CAWHLSSNTEAFF. CDR3 bases: TGTGCCTGGCACCTGTCATCCAACACTGAAGCTTTCTTT. The rearrangement links TRBV30 to TRBJ1-1; D ambiguous. The CDR3 is 13 residues long. Germline assignment: CDR1 GTSNPN and CDR2 SVGIG (reference sequence). The V end lost 5 bases, the J end lost 2 bases, and 12 bases lay between the germline ends.

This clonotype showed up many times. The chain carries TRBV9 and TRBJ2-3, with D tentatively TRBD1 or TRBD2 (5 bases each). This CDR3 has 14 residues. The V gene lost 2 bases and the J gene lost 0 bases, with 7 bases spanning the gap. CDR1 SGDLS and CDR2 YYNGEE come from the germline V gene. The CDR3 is CASSVGVSTDTQYF. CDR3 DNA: TGTGCCAGCAGCGTGGGGGTGAGCACAGATACGCAGTATTTT.

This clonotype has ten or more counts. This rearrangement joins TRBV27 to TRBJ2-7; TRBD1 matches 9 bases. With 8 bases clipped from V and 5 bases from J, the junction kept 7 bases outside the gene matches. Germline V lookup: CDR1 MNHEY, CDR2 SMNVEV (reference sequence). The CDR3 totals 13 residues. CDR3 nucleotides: TGTGCCAGCGGCAAGACAGGGGGTGACGAGCAGTACTTC. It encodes CASGKTGGDEQYF.

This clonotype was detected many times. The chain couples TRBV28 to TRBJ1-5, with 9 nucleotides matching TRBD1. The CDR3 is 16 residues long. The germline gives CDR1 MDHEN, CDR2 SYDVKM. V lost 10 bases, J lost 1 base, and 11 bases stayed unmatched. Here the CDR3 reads CATLVPGQGSNQPQHF. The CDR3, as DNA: TGTGCCACCCTAGTACCGGGACAGGGAAGCAATCAGCCCCAGCATTTT.

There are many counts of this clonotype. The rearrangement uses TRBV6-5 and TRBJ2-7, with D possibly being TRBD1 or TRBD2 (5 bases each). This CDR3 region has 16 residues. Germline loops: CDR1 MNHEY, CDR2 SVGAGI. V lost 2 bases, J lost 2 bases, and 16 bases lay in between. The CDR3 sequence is CASSYAGTQPAYEQYF. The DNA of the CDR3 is TGTGCCAGCAGTTACGCCGGGACCCAACCCGCCTACGAGCAGTACTTC.

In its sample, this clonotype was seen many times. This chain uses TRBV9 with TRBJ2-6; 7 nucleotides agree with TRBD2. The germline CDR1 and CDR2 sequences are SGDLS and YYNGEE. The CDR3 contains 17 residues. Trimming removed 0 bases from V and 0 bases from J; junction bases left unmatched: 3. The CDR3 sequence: CASSVGSGNSGANVLTF. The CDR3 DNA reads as TGTGCCAGCAGCGTAGGGAGCGGGAACTCTGGGGCCAACGTCCTGACTTTC.

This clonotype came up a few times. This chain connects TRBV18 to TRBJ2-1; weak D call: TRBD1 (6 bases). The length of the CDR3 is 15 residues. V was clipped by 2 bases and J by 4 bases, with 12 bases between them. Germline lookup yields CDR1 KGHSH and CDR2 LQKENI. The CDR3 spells CASSPAWTEYNEQFF. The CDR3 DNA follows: TGTGCCAGCTCACCAGCGTGGACAGAGTACAATGAGCAGTTCTTC.